The present T cell receptor beta chain was sequenced within a study of cytomegalovirus exposure and HLA in healthy donors. The CDR3 extends over 14 amino acids. Germline CDR1 reads SNHLY; CDR2 reads FYNNEI. Study results and caveats: By a later analysis, the bulk of CMV-associated TCR beta chains appeared HLA-restricted.

The sample holds a few counts of this clone. The antigen is undetermined. The primer mix had 60 Vbeta and 13 Jbeta primers. Sequencing used immunoSEQ multiplex PCR; TCRdb keeps in-frame clones, though not all of them. The sample lists about 160,000 clones; around 77% were seen once. This sequence joins TRBV2 and TRBJ2-5; D gene ambiguous. The DNA end is more similar to TRBJ2-7, so the J call may be wrong. The receptor comes from a man under 40 in good health and CMV-seropositive. The sample comprised PBMCs. The DNA of the CDR3 is TGTGCCAGCAGTGTTTTCTCAAACGCCTACGAGCAGTACTTC. It translates to CASSVFSNAYEQYF.